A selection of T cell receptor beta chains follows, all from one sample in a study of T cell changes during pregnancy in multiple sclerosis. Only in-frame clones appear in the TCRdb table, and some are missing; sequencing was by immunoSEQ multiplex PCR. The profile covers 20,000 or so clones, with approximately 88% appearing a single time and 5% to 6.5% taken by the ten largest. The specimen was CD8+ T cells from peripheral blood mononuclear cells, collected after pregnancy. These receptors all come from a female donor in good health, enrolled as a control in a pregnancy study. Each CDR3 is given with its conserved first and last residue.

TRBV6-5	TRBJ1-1	CASRPGEATEAFF
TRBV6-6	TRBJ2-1	CASSPRQGTYNEQFF
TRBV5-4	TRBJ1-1	CASSLLGTGNTEAFF
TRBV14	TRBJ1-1	CASSQDVGTGNTEAFF
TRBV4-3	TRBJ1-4	CASSQDLRQGTNEKLFF
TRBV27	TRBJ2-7	CASSPREGFYEQYF
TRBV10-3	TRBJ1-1	CAITQTENTEAFF
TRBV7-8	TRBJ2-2	CASSPSPRTGTGISGELFF
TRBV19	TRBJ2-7	CASSIGQHLFYEQYF
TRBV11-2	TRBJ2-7	CASSLEGLAGNEQYF
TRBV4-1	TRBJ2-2	CASSPRERGTLTNTGELFF
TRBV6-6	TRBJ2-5	CASSYLGSKGETQYF
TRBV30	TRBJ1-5	CAWRGQANQPQHF
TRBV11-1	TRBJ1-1	CASSLVGQGEAFF
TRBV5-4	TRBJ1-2	CASSSNADYGYTF
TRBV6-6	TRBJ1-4	CATRGQGSVDEKLFF
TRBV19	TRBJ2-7	CASSIPGQGAREQYF
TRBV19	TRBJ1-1	CASSILGLLNTEAFF
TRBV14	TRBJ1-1	CASSGETDTEAFF
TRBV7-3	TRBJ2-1	CASSNPTTGGYNEQFF
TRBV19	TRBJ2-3	CASSQDTQYF
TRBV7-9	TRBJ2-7	CASSYGTAGYYEQYF
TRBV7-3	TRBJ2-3	CASSLTFTGDTQYF
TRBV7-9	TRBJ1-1	CASSLVVRENTEAFF
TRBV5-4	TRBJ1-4	CASSLFGQGATNEKLFF
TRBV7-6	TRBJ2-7	CASSGGGGDYEQYF
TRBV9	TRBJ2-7	CASSAGGEQYF
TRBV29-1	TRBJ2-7	CSVASPTYEQYF
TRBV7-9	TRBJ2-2	CASSLTGRGDGELFF
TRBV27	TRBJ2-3	CASSSKVAGGLGDTQYF
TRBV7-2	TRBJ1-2	CASSLDPDSRGRGYTF
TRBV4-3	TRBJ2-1	CASSQDLPTGSSFPPHNEQFF
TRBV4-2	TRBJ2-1	CASSQDRGLRDNEQFF
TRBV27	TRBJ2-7	CASSVSGTGGLYEQYF
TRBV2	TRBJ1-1	CASSRILTEINTEAFF
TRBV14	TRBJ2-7	CASSRQGAREQYF
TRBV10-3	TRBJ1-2	CATGTAYGYTF
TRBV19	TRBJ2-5	CASSILFGRGFQETQYF
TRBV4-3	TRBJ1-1	CASSQGIAGPPSQETTEAFF
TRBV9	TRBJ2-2	CASSTARGGPNTGELFF
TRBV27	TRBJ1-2	CASSLRGALAYGYTF
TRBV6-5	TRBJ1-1	CASSYAGVYTEAFF